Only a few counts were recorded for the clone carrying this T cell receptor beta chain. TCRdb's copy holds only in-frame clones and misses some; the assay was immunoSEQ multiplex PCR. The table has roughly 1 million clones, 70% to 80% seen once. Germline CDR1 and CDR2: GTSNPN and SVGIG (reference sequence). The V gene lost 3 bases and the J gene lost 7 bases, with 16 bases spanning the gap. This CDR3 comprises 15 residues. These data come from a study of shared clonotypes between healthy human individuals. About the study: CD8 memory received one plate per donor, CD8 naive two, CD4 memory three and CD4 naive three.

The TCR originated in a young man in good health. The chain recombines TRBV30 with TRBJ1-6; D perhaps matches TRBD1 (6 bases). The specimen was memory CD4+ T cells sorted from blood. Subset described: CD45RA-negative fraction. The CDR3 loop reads CAWRMSGVQNSPLHF. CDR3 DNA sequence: TGTGCCTGGAGGATGTCAGGGGTACAGAATTCACCCCTCCACTTT.